One sample yielded the 7 T cell receptor beta chains listed below, sequenced in a study of blood T cell repertoires in COVID-19 (dated by TCRdb to 2020 to 2021). Library preparation employed the immunoSEQ multiplex PCR assay. TCRdb took this table from immuneACCESS and kept in-frame rearrangements with V and J called. Such tables lack part of the clones; where checked against another copy, unresolved V genes explain under half of the gap, and the rest is unexplained. This sample gives around 30,000 clones in total; around 91% of them show up just once. Clones ranked in the top ten supply about 21% of the sample. The specimen sequenced was peripheral blood. Receptors were obtained from a man at least 80 years old with acute or convalescent COVID-19.

This clone came up a few times. The rearrangement links TRBV6-5 to TRBJ1-1; D unresolved. This CDR3 is built from 12 residues. CDR1 and CDR2 (germline): MNHEY, SVGAGI. V dropped 4 bases and J dropped 5 bases, with 8 bases sitting between them. The CDR3 reads CASSSIRTEAFF. The CDR3 DNA is TGTGCCAGCAGTTCTATACGGACTGAAGCTTTCTTT.

The chain recombines TRBV30 with TRBJ2-3, with 10 nucleotides matching TRBD2. This CDR3 has 12 amino acids. With 3 bases clipped from V and 8 bases from J, the junction kept 2 bases outside the gene matches. In germline, CDR1 is GTSNPN, CDR2 SVGIG (reference sequence). Written as DNA, the CDR3 is TGTGCCTGGAGGGCTAGCGGGGGTACGCAGTATTTT. The encoded protein is CAWRASGGTQYF.

The CDR3 coding sequence is TGTGCCAGCAGTGAAGAGGGACAGGGGCTCCACGAGCAGTACTTC. Amino acids: CASSEEGQGLHEQYF. This chain uses TRBV2 with TRBJ2-7; 10 bases map to TRBD1. The trim removed 1 base at V and 5 bases at J, leaving 5 bases unmatched. The germline V gene encodes CDR1 SNHLY and CDR2 FYNNEI. The CDR3 loop spans 15 amino acids.

The rearrangement uses TRBV3-1 (or the pseudogene TRBV3-2) and TRBJ2-7; D unclear. Germline V gene data show CDR1 as LGHDT and CDR2 as YNNKEL (reference sequence). The CDR3 loop spans 15 amino acids. V was clipped by 0 bases and J by 2 bases, with 11 bases between them. The CDR3 DNA follows: TGTGCCAGCAGCCAAGACGTCAGCGTGCCCTACGAGCAGTACTTC. Protein: CASSQDVSVPYEQYF.

The chain recombines TRBV18 with TRBJ2-6; no firm D call. The V gene lost 0 bases and the J gene lost 2 bases, with 2 bases spanning the gap. The germline V gene has CDR1 KGHSH and CDR2 LQKENI. This CDR3 region has 14 residues. CDR3 residues: CASSPPAGANVLTF. The DNA for the CDR3 is TGTGCCAGCTCACCACCCGCTGGGGCCAACGTCCTGACTTTC.

V is TRBV20-1 and J is TRBJ2-7, with a weak D call TRBD2 (5 bases). CDR3 length: 11 amino acids. Trimming removed 6 bases from V and 5 bases from J, with 11 bases in between. The germline V gene has CDR1 DFQATT and CDR2 SNEGSKA (reference sequence). CDR3 loop: CSATLVNEQYF. CDR3 coding DNA: TGCAGTGCAACACTAGTCAACGAGCAGTACTTC.

The V and J genes are TRBV28 and TRBJ1-3, with 7 bases matching TRBD1. Trimming removed 5 bases from V and 0 bases from J; junction bases left unmatched: 10. Germline V lookup: CDR1 MDHEN, CDR2 SYDVKM. The CDR3 length is 17 residues. The CDR3 protein is CASSLRPGTASGNTIYF. The DNA of the CDR3 is TGTGCCAGCAGTCTCCGTCCCGGGACAGCCTCTGGAAACACCATATATTTT. Complete variable domain (other parts from reference TRBV28 and TRBJ1-3): DVKVTQSSRYLVKRTGEKVFLECVQDMDHENMFWYRQDPGLGLRLIYFSYDVKMKEKGDIPEGYSVSREKKERFSLILESASTNQTSMYLCASSLRPGTASGNTIYFGEGSWLTVV.